The rows below give T cell receptor beta chains drawn from one sample of a study of response to subunit inactivated influenza vaccine. TCRdb ran MiXCR on the RT-PCR reads and lists one entry per CDR3 protein. Found here are roughly 700,000 distinct CDR3 sequences, about 15% of them singletons; the top ten hold around 6.5%. The material was PBMCs from blood, obtained 14 to 15 days before vaccination. The origin of the receptors is a man aged 50-59 years who received an inactivated influenza vaccine. The CDR3 runs from the conserved cysteine through the conserved F or W. Each record gives: J gene, clone size, D gene, V gene, CDR3 DNA, CDR3 protein. A D gene is named only where the DNA matches it firmly. Size is stated for part of the rows, as once, few or many counts, or as a class when the clone is expanded.

j_gene: TRBJ1-6; abundance: many; d_gene: -; v_gene: TRBV2; CDR3nt: TGTGCCAGCAGTGAAGAGAGGGCCAATAATTCACCCCTCCACTTT; CDR3aa: CASSEERANNSPLHF
j_gene: TRBJ2-5; abundance: -; d_gene: -; v_gene: TRBV4-2; CDR3nt: TGTGCCAGCAGCCAAGAGTCCGGGTACCAAGAGACCCAGTACTTC; CDR3aa: CASSQESGYQETQYF
j_gene: TRBJ1-4; abundance: -; d_gene: -; v_gene: TRBV20-1; CDR3nt: TGCAGTGCTAGATTGGGGGGGAATGAAAAACTGTTTTTT; CDR3aa: CSARLGGNEKLFF
j_gene: TRBJ1-1; abundance: few; d_gene: -; v_gene: TRBV5-1; CDR3nt: TGCGCCAGCAGCTGGGACGAGAACACTGAAGCTTTCTTT; CDR3aa: CASSWDENTEAFF
j_gene: TRBJ2-7; abundance: -; d_gene: -; v_gene: TRBV20-1; CDR3nt: TGCAGTGCTATTGAAGTTTTTAGCGCGGAGCAGTACTTC; CDR3aa: CSAIEVFSAEQYF
j_gene: TRBJ1-1; abundance: many; d_gene: -; v_gene: TRBV12-3/TRBV12-4; CDR3nt: TGTGCCAGCAGTTTCCTCGGAGGTGGGGTAACTGAAGCTTTCTTT; CDR3aa: CASSFLGGGVTEAFF
j_gene: TRBJ2-7; abundance: -; d_gene: TRBD1; v_gene: TRBV28; CDR3nt: TGTGCCACCACCCGGCCCACAGGGGGGTCCTACGAGCAGTACTTC; CDR3aa: CATTRPTGGSYEQYF
j_gene: TRBJ2-3; abundance: once; d_gene: -; v_gene: TRBV6-5; CDR3nt: TGTGCCAGCAGTTCAGGGACTTTTAGCACAGATACGCAGTATTTT; CDR3aa: CASSSGTFSTDTQYF
j_gene: TRBJ2-7; abundance: few; d_gene: TRBD1; v_gene: TRBV15; CDR3nt: TGTGCCACCAGCAGAGATCCGGGACAGGGCTACGAGCAGTACTTC; CDR3aa: CATSRDPGQGYEQYF
j_gene: TRBJ1-2; abundance: -; d_gene: -; v_gene: TRBV7-2; CDR3nt: TGTGCCAGCAGCTCAGGACAGACCTGGGGCTACACCTTC; CDR3aa: CASSSGQTWGYTF
j_gene: TRBJ2-7; abundance: -; d_gene: -; v_gene: TRBV30; CDR3nt: TGTGCCTGGAGTAATTGGGGGGACAGTCCGTACGAGCAGTACTTC; CDR3aa: CAWSNWGDSPYEQYF
j_gene: TRBJ2-7; abundance: many; d_gene: -; v_gene: TRBV5-5; CDR3nt: TGTGCCAGCAGCTTGAACCGGGACTTCTACGAGCAGTACTTC; CDR3aa: CASSLNRDFYEQYF
j_gene: TRBJ1-6; abundance: few; d_gene: -; v_gene: TRBV24-1; CDR3nt: TGTGCCACCAGTGATTTTCGGCAGGGGTTTGATAATTCACCCCTCCACTTT; CDR3aa: CATSDFRQGFDNSPLHF
j_gene: TRBJ2-1; abundance: -; d_gene: -; v_gene: TRBV6-5; CDR3nt: TGTGCCAGCAGTTATTCTGGAGTTAGACTCTACAATGAGCAGTTCTTC; CDR3aa: CASSYSGVRLYNEQFF
j_gene: TRBJ2-5; abundance: few; d_gene: -; v_gene: TRBV4-2; CDR3nt: TGTGCCAGCAGCCAAGAATTCACGGTAGTAATAGAGACCCAGTACTTC; CDR3aa: CASSQEFTVVIETQYF
j_gene: TRBJ1-1; abundance: -; d_gene: -; v_gene: TRBV21-1; CDR3nt: TGTGCCAGCAGCAAAGTCTCCCAGACAGGGCAGAACACTGAAGCTTTCTTT; CDR3aa: CASSKVSQTGQNTEAFF
j_gene: TRBJ1-1; abundance: few; d_gene: TRBD1; v_gene: TRBV18; CDR3nt: TGTGCCAGCTCACGCCCTGGACAGGGTGCTGAAGCTTTCTTT; CDR3aa: CASSRPGQGAEAFF
j_gene: TRBJ1-1; abundance: -; d_gene: TRBD1; v_gene: TRBV12-3/TRBV12-4; CDR3nt: TGTGCCAGCAGTTTAAATAGGCCCGGGACAGGGAGCGCTTTCTTT; CDR3aa: CASSLNRPGTGSAFF
j_gene: TRBJ1-4; abundance: few; d_gene: -; v_gene: TRBV18; CDR3nt: TGTGCCAGCTCATCCAGGGGTGAAAAACTGTTTTTT; CDR3aa: CASSSRGEKLFF
j_gene: TRBJ1-6; abundance: -; d_gene: TRBD1; v_gene: TRBV27; CDR3nt: TGTGCCAGCAGCAGCCGGACAGGGGTCTTTTCACCCCTCCACTTT; CDR3aa: CASSSRTGVFSPLHF
j_gene: TRBJ2-7; abundance: many; d_gene: -; v_gene: TRBV28; CDR3nt: TGTGCCAGCAGTTTATGGAGCTACGAGCAGTACTTC; CDR3aa: CASSLWSYEQYF
j_gene: TRBJ2-1; abundance: -; d_gene: TRBD2; v_gene: TRBV7-2; CDR3nt: TGTGCCAGCAGCTCTGTAGCGGGAGAGAAGTTCTTC; CDR3aa: CASSSVAGEKFF
j_gene: TRBJ2-7; abundance: many; d_gene: TRBD1; v_gene: TRBV10-3; CDR3nt: TGTGCCACAACCGGGACAGGGAGCTCCTACGAGCAGTACTTC; CDR3aa: CATTGTGSSYEQYF
j_gene: TRBJ2-7; abundance: -; d_gene: TRBD1; v_gene: TRBV5-5; CDR3nt: TGTGCCAGCAGCTTGGGTGGGACAGCAACCTACGAGCAGTACTTC; CDR3aa: CASSLGGTATYEQYF
j_gene: TRBJ1-1; abundance: -; d_gene: -; v_gene: TRBV29-1; CDR3nt: TGCAGCGTTGAAGAGGGTGTTGAAGCTTTCTTT; CDR3aa: CSVEEGVEAFF
j_gene: TRBJ1-6; abundance: few; d_gene: -; v_gene: TRBV6-2/TRBV6-3; CDR3nt: TGTGCCAGCAGTTACTCGAAGCGGGCTGGTAATTCACCCCTCCACTTT; CDR3aa: CASSYSKRAGNSPLHF
j_gene: TRBJ1-2; abundance: many; d_gene: TRBD1; v_gene: TRBV29-1; CDR3nt: TGCAGCGTCGACGACAGGGGGGGTAACTATGGCTACACCTTC; CDR3aa: CSVDDRGGNYGYTF
j_gene: TRBJ1-5; abundance: few; d_gene: -; v_gene: TRBV12-3/TRBV12-4; CDR3nt: TGTGCCAGCAGTTTAGGGGCCCCAGCCTCTCAGCCCCAGCATTTT; CDR3aa: CASSLGAPASQPQHF
j_gene: TRBJ2-7; abundance: -; d_gene: TRBD1; v_gene: TRBV7-2; CDR3nt: TGTGCCAGCAGCTCAAGACAGGGGGAGGGTTTCGAGCAGTACTTC; CDR3aa: CASSSRQGEGFEQYF
j_gene: TRBJ1-1; abundance: few; d_gene: -; v_gene: TRBV20-1; CDR3nt: TGCAGTGCTAGGCCGGGGAACACTGAAGCTTTCTTT; CDR3aa: CSARPGNTEAFF
j_gene: TRBJ1-2; abundance: -; d_gene: -; v_gene: TRBV3-1; CDR3nt: TGTGCCAGCAGTGGCAGAACGGGGTATGGCTACACCTTC; CDR3aa: CASSGRTGYGYTF
j_gene: TRBJ2-5; abundance: few; d_gene: -; v_gene: TRBV16; CDR3nt: TGTGCCAGCAGCCAATCTTACGGTCGGGAGACCCAGTACTTC; CDR3aa: CASSQSYGRETQYF
j_gene: TRBJ2-7; abundance: few; d_gene: -; v_gene: TRBV11-3; CDR3nt: TGTGCCAGCAGCTTAGCGCCGGCCGTAGCCTATTCACCCCACATCTACGAGCAGTACTTC; CDR3aa: CASSLAPAVAYSPHIYEQYF